This TCR beta chain was recovered during a study of blood T cell repertoires in COVID-19. Authors' data handling: Reference gene primer amplification gave estimated nucleated cell counts. Some clones are missing from TCRdb's copy, which holds only in-frame ones; the method was immunoSEQ multiplex PCR. The V and J calls and the clone size are those of that table, but D and trimming were determined from the DNA. The top ten clones hold around 1% of a sample with a few hundred thousand clones, approximately 92% of them seen once. The CDR3 consists of 16 residues. Germline CDR1 is MDHEN and CDR2 is SYDVKM. The V gene end was trimmed by 7 bases and the J gene end by 2 bases; junction bases not matched to a gene: 12. The cohort comprised adults aged roughly 18 to 95 years residing in around 25 US areas. Participant reports of clinical history set cohort assignment.

The sequence was obtained from a man between 18 and 35 years old who had recovered from COVID-19. The rearrangement uses TRBV28 and TRBJ2-7; 9 bases map to TRBD2. The sample was PBMCs or T cells enriched from blood (not recorded which). CDR3 region: CASTHSSGRPTYEQYF. The CDR3 bases are TGTGCCAGCACCCACTCAAGCGGGAGGCCTACCTACGAGCAGTACTTC.